This T cell receptor (beta chain) was sequenced during a study of blood T cell repertoires in COVID-19. The assay was immunoSEQ multiplex PCR, and TCRdb's table has in-frame clones only and misses some. The data hold 250,000 to 350,000 clones, with around 91% observed a single time. CDR1 and CDR2 from the germline V gene are SGHTA and FQGTGA. CDR3 length equals 13 residues. V lost 5 bases to trimming and J lost 6 bases, with 10 bases between them. This receptor was identified in a woman in her fifties or sixties with acute or convalescent COVID-19. The sample was peripheral blood. The chain uses TRBV7-3 and TRBJ2-2; D ambiguous. The chain's CDR3 is CASSLTLAGELFF. CDR3 DNA sequence: TGTGCCAGCAGCCTCACTCTGGCCGGGGAGCTGTTTTTT.